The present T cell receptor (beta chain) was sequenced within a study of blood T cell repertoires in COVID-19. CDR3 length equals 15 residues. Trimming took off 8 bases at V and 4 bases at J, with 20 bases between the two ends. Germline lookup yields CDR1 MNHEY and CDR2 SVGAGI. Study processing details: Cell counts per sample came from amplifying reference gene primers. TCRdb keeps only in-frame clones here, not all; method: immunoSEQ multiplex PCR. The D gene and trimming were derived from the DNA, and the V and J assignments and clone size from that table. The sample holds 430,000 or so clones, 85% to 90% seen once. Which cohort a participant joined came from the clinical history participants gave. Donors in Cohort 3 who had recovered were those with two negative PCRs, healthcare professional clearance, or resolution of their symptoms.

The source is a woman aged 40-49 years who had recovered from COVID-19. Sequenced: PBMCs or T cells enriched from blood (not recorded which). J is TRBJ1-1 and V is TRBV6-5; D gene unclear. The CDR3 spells CASREMGKGGTEAFF. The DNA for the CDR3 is TGTGCCAGCCGGGAAATGGGAAAGGGAGGCACTGAAGCTTTCTTT.